This TCR beta chain appears in the sequencing data of a study of cytomegalovirus exposure and HLA in healthy donors. Study results and limitations: Most TCR sequences were uncommon, yet certain public TCRs appeared in many donors. Reports credit the classifier with highly specific, highly sensitive diagnosis of cytomegalovirus status.

Notes on this clone: Its target is not known.

This CDR3 has 13 amino acids. V dropped 4 bases and J dropped 5 bases, with 12 bases sitting between them. CDR1 and CDR2 from the germline V gene are SGHDT and YYEEEE. Data came from immunoSEQ multiplex PCR; TCRdb stores just in-frame clones and leaves some out. The repertoire has fewer than 75,000 clones, roughly 96% of them found once; the top ten carry approximately 3.4%. The rearrangement links TRBV5-6 to TRBJ2-5, with D perhaps TRBD1 (6 bases). The sequencing sample was made of PBMCs. The clonotype was recovered from a man aged 18 to 30 in good health and CMV-seronegative. The chain's CDR3 is CASSLQGYETQYF. The DNA for the CDR3 is TGTGCCAGCAGCCTACAGGGTTATGAGACCCAGTACTTC.